The 23 T cell receptor beta chains listed next were all sequenced from one sample in a study of cytomegalovirus exposure and HLA in healthy donors. Amplification used 60 Vbeta primers and 13 Jbeta primers. TCRdb's copy holds only in-frame clones and misses some; the assay was immunoSEQ multiplex PCR. The sample includes under 100,000 clones, approximately 70% of them seen just once. The material sequenced was PBMCs. These receptors originate from a woman in her forties or fifties in good health and CMV-seropositive.

The chain carries TRBV29-1 and TRBJ1-1, with TRBD1 as a possible D gene (5 bases). V gave up 6 bases and J gave up 1 base, with 12 bases separating them. The length of the CDR3 is 13 residues. Germline CDR1 reads SQVTM; CDR2 reads ANQGSEA. The CDR3 DNA follows: TGCAGCGTATCGCAAGGACAGAACACTGAAGCTTTCTTT. Protein: CSVSQGQNTEAFF.

The chain carries TRBV7-3 and TRBJ1-2; no clear D gene. CDR1 is SGHTA, CDR2 FQGTGA, per germline. V lost 3 bases and J 6 bases, leaving 11 bases between the germline ends. The CDR3 length is 13 residues. The CDR3 spells CASSFDGNDGYTF. The CDR3 DNA sequence: TGTGCCAGCAGCTTTGACGGGAATGATGGCTACACCTTC.

The V and J genes are TRBV7-2 and TRBJ2-1; the match to TRBD2 covers 11 bases. The CDR3 is 19 amino acids. J was trimmed by 1 base and V by 5 bases; bases with no gene match: 13. Germline CDR1 and CDR2: SGHTA and FQGNSA. The CDR3 spells CASSPGGTSGLGSYNEQFF. CDR3 sequence (DNA): TGTGCCAGCAGCCCAGGGGGGACTAGCGGTTTGGGGTCCTACAATGAGCAGTTCTTC.

The rearrangement uses TRBV4-1 and TRBJ2-2, with 13 bases lining up with TRBD2. The CDR3 spans 17 residues. Per germline, CDR1 MGHRA and CDR2 YSYEKL. Unmatched junction bases numbered 5, after V lost 0 bases and J lost 7 bases. This chain's CDR3 is CASSQETSGRALGELFF. CDR3 sequence (DNA): TGCGCCAGCAGCCAAGAAACTAGCGGGAGGGCACTCGGGGAGCTGTTTTTT.

This clone occurred a few times. The chain has TRBV6-1 and TRBJ1-2; possibly TRBD1 for D (5 bases). Germline CDR1 is MNHNS and CDR2 is SASEGT. The V end was cut by 7 bases, the J end by 4 bases, with 10 bases between. The CDR3 extends over 12 amino acids. CDR3 amino acids: CASMGLSYGYTF. As DNA, the CDR3 is TGTGCCAGCATGGGGCTGAGCTATGGCTACACCTTC.

The gene calls are TRBV6-7 and TRBJ2-2, with 11 bases identical to TRBD2. TRBV6-7 falls under the ORF class, with uncertain function. The V segment lost 5 bases and the J segment 5 bases; nucleotides outside the gene matches: 4. This CDR3 has 15 amino acids. CDR3: CASSPSGRRTGELFF. The DNA of the CDR3 is TGTGCCAGCAGTCCTAGCGGGAGGAGGACCGGGGAGCTGTTTTTT.

V gene TRBV27 combines with J gene TRBJ2-1; no firm D call. V gave up 0 bases and J gave up 6 bases, with 18 bases separating them. Germline V gene data show CDR1 as MNHEY and CDR2 as SMNVEV (reference sequence). The CDR3 extends over 17 amino acids. Here the CDR3 DNA reads TGTGCCAGCAGTTTATCAGGCGGAATGGTCCTCCGCAATGAGCAGTTCTTC. Its protein is CASSLSGGMVLRNEQFF.

The CDR3 DNA is TGCGCCAGCAGTTTTGGCGGGAGGGCAACCGGGGAGCTGTTTTTT. Protein product: CASSFGGRATGELFF. The chain is built from TRBV5-1 and TRBJ2-2, with 9 bases identical to TRBD2. CDR1 and CDR2 (germline): SGHRS, YFSETQ. V was clipped by 5 bases and J by 5 bases; unmatched bases: 7. This CDR3 spans 15 amino acids.

The chain recombines TRBV6-5 with TRBJ1-1; weak D call: TRBD1 (6 bases). CDR3 length equals 14 residues. V was trimmed by 4 bases and J by 3 bases, leaving 12 bases between them. In germline, CDR1 is MNHEY, CDR2 SVGAGI. The CDR3 is CASSLRGGDTEAFF. The CDR3 nucleotides read TGTGCCAGCAGTTTAAGGGGGGGGGACACTGAAGCTTTCTTT.

V usage is TRBV7-3 and J usage is TRBJ2-1; 9 bases map to TRBD2. In germline, CDR1 is SGHTA, CDR2 FQGTGA. The ends lost 8 bases at V and 9 bases at J; junction bases unmatched: 5. The CDR3 runs 12 residues. CDR3 in amino acids: CASGPSGTEQFF. Here the CDR3 DNA reads TGTGCCAGCGGCCCTAGCGGGACTGAGCAGTTCTTC.

This sequence joins TRBV10-3 and TRBJ1-1; perhaps TRBD1 as D (5 bases). This CDR3 comprises 11 residues. V lost 11 bases and J 4 bases, leaving 11 bases between the germline ends. Germline V gives CDR1 ENHRY, CDR2 SYGVKD. The CDR3 is CASLQGTEAFF. DNA of the CDR3: TGTGCCTCACTTCAGGGCACTGAAGCTTTCTTT.

The V call is TRBV6-1, the J call TRBJ2-7, with TRBD1 as a possible D gene (7 bases). Germline loops: CDR1 MNHNS, CDR2 SASEGT. V was pared by 0 bases and J by 3 bases, with 12 bases between. The CDR3 has 15 residues. The CDR3, as DNA: TGTGCCAGCAGTGAAGCTAGGAGGGGGCTCTACGAGCAGTACTTC. Protein product: CASSEARRGLYEQYF.

The V gene is TRBV6-1, the J gene TRBJ2-3; 7 bases align to TRBD1. Germline CDR1 and CDR2: MNHNS and SASEGT. The V and J ends lost 6 bases and 0 bases, in that order; junction bases with no gene match: 6. This CDR3 has 15 residues. CDR3 bases: TGTGCCAGCAGACCCGGGACAGCTAGCACAGATACGCAGTATTTT. Translated: CASRPGTASTDTQYF.

The chain employs TRBV14 and TRBJ2-7; D is undetermined. With 5 bases removed from V and 3 bases from J, the gap between germline ends came to 5 bases. Germline V CDR1 and CDR2: SGHDN, FVKESK. This CDR3 spans 11 amino acids. The CDR3 protein is CASSSNYEQYF. DNA of the CDR3: TGTGCCAGCAGCTCTAACTACGAGCAGTACTTC.

The chain is built from TRBV19 and TRBJ2-3; 13 bases are shared with TRBD2. The CDR3 length is 16 residues. V lost 4 bases and J lost 2; bases outside the gene matches: 3. The germline gives CDR1 LNHDA, CDR2 SQIVND (reference sequence). CDR3 coding DNA: TGTGCCAGTAGTACCGGGACTAGCGGGGCCACAGATACGCAGTATTTT. Residues: CASSTGTSGATDTQYF.

The gene calls are TRBV7-6 and TRBJ1-5; TRBD1 aligns across 11 bases. The germline CDR1 and CDR2 sequences are SGHVS and FNYEAQ. CDR3 size: 15 residues. Trimming took 4 bases from V and 5 from J; bases not matched to a gene: 4. CDR3 in amino acids: CASSWGQGEDQPQHF. The CDR3 DNA follows: TGTGCCAGCAGCTGGGGACAGGGGGAGGATCAGCCCCAGCATTTT.

In this sample, this clone turned up once. J is TRBJ1-1 and V is TRBV2, with 10 nucleotides matching TRBD1. Looked up from germline, CDR1 is SNHLY and CDR2 is FYNNEI. CDR3 length: 14 amino acids. Germline trimming cut 5 bases from V and 4 bases from J; bases unmatched to any gene: 4. The chain's CDR3 is CASSPRQGATEAFF. DNA of the CDR3: TGTGCCAGCAGTCCCCGACAGGGGGCCACTGAAGCTTTCTTT. The variable domain in full, completed from reference TRBV2 and TRBJ1-1, reads EPEVTQTPSHQVTQMGQEVILRCVPISNHLYFYWYRQILGQKVEFLVSFYNNEISEKSEIFDDQFSVERPDGSNFTLKIRSTKLEDSAMYFCASSPRQGATEAFFGQGTRLTVV.

V gene TRBV4-1 combines with J gene TRBJ2-7, with D perhaps TRBD1 (5 bases). CDR3 length equals 15 residues. The germline V gene encodes CDR1 MGHRA and CDR2 YSYEKL. Trimming removed 0 bases at V and 3 bases at J, with 12 bases between. The CDR3 DNA is TGCGCCAGCAGCCAAGAATTAAGCAGGGTCTACGAGCAGTACTTC. Translated: CASSQELSRVYEQYF.

This chain connects TRBV6-5 to TRBJ1-2, with D maybe TRBD1 (5 bases). Trimming pared 7 bases from V and 4 bases from J, leaving 13 bases between. CDR1 and CDR2 (germline): MNHEY, SVGAGI. This CDR3 has 13 residues. The CDR3 DNA is TGTGCCAGCACTAGCAGGGAGGCCTATGGCTACACCTTC. Translating it yields CASTSREAYGYTF.

The chain combines TRBV9 with TRBJ1-2; D gene unclear. This CDR3 region has 13 residues. Germline V gene lookup returns CDR1 SGDLS and CDR2 YYNGEE. The V gene lost 0 bases and the J gene lost 8 bases, with 11 bases spanning the gap. This CDR3 is CASSVVEGGGYTF. Written as DNA, the CDR3 is TGTGCCAGCAGCGTAGTGGAGGGAGGCGGCTACACCTTC.

This clone has only one observation. This chain joins TRBV6-6 and TRBJ2-7, with 7 nucleotides matching TRBD2. The CDR3 contains 14 residues. J lost 2 bases, V lost 6 bases, and 7 bases had no gene match. Germline assignment: CDR1 MNHNY and CDR2 SVGAGI (reference sequence). The chain's CDR3 is CASRKSGKAYEQYF. The CDR3 DNA reads as TGTGCCAGCAGGAAGAGCGGGAAGGCCTACGAGCAGTACTTC.

This chain uses TRBV29-1 with TRBJ2-2; TRBD2 matches at 10 bases. Germline CDR1 SQVTM, CDR2 ANQGSEA. V gave up 3 bases and J gave up 4 bases; unmatched junction bases: 2. This CDR3 has 14 residues. Written as DNA, the CDR3 is TGCAGCGTTGAGCCTAGCGGGAGCACCGGGGAGCTGTTTTTT. It is translated as CSVEPSGSTGELFF.

This clone was detected a few times. The CDR3 protein is CASSGQGWGTEAFF. CDR3 DNA: TGTGCCAGCAGTGGACAGGGTTGGGGCACTGAAGCTTTCTTT. V gene TRBV2 combines with J gene TRBJ1-1; TRBD1 matches 7 bases. The V and J ends lost 4 bases and 4 bases, in that order; junction bases with no gene match: 6. Per the germline V gene, CDR1 is SNHLY and CDR2 is FYNNEI. The CDR3 runs 14 residues.